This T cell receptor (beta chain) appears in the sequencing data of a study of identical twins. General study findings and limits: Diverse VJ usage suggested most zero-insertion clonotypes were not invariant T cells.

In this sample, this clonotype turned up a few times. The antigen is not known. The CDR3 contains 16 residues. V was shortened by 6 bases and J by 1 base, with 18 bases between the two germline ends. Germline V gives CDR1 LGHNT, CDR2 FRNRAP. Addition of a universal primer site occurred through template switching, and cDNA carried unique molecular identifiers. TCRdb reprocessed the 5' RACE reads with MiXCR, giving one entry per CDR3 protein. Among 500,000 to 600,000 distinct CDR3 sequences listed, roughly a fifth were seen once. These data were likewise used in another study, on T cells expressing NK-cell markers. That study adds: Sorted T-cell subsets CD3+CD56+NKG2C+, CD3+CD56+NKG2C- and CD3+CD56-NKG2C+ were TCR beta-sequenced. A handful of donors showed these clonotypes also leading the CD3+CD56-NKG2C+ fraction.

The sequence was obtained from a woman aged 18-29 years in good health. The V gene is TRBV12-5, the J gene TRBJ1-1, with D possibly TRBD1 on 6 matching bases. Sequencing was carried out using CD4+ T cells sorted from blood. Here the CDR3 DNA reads TGTGCTAGTGGCCGCTTTGGGGGGCCGGGGAACACTGAAGCTTTCTTT. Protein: CASGRFGGPGNTEAFF.